Listed below are T cell receptor beta chains from one sample, sequenced in a study of response to subunit inactivated influenza vaccine. TCRdb redid the calling of the RT-PCR reads with MiXCR, one entry per CDR3 protein. Of about 520,000 distinct CDR3 sequences listed, about 10% are singletons. This specimen was PBMCs from blood, taken 40 to 50 days after vaccination. The source is a middle-aged man who received an inactivated influenza vaccine. The CDR3 runs from the conserved cysteine through the conserved F or W. Clone size, where shown, is once, few, many, or a class for clones that have expanded.

v_call,j_call,clone_size,cdr3_aa
TRBV12-3/TRBV12-4,TRBJ1-5,few,CASSFLGGGSPQHF
TRBV2,TRBJ2-7,few,CASTDREQYF
TRBV4-3,TRBJ1-5,few,CASSQDRYNQPQHF
TRBV3-1,TRBJ2-7,few,CASSRYRQSAYEQYF
TRBV29-1,TRBJ2-7,few,CSVAPAGGYEQYF
TRBV6-5,TRBJ1-5,many,CASSFSYGQPQHF
TRBV6-1,TRBJ2-7,-,CASSDTGHSYEQYF
TRBV6-5,TRBJ2-3,few,CASSYSRQDEPHTQYF
TRBV27,TRBJ2-5,few,CASSLVGGEETQYF
TRBV7-2,TRBJ2-2,few,CASSLARETGELFF
TRBV6-5,TRBJ2-7,few,CASSFSTGRDEQYF
TRBV4-3,TRBJ2-1,-,CASSQDSGGRTNEQFF
TRBV12-3/TRBV12-4,TRBJ2-7,many,CASSGNYEQYF
TRBV29-1,TRBJ2-7,few,CSVERGSEQYF
TRBV11-1,TRBJ2-2,-,CASSLTPRRRDYTGELFF
TRBV20-1,TRBJ2-5,few,CSASGGRVETQYF
TRBV11-2,TRBJ2-7,few,CASSFSGQTVYEQYF
TRBV4-3,TRBJ2-6,-,CASSQKGTGANVLTF
TRBV4-2,TRBJ2-1,many,CASSQSIIAGEQFF
TRBV7-3,TRBJ2-5,few,CASSLKGSKETQYF
TRBV6-1,TRBJ2-3,-,CASSREWATDTQYF
TRBV20-1,TRBJ2-7,few,CSADRDYSYEQYF
TRBV24-1,TRBJ2-3,few,CATSWSRGEDTQYF
TRBV3-1,TRBJ2-5,few,CASSPPGRGETQYF
TRBV20-1,TRBJ2-1,few,CSAAQGVKNNEQFF
TRBV20-1,TRBJ1-1,-,CSAQRTGTTEAFF
TRBV12-3/TRBV12-4,TRBJ2-7,many,CASSLVGQSRQYF
TRBV7-8,TRBJ2-5,few,CASSHGAGETQYF
TRBV6-5,TRBJ2-3,few,CASSYRTSGRDTQYF
TRBV7-6,TRBJ2-7,many,CASSLCLGCEQYF
TRBV7-9,TRBJ2-1,few,CASSFLGVSEQFF
TRBV6-2/TRBV6-3,TRBJ2-4,many,CASSGHGVDIQYF
TRBV20-1,TRBJ2-1,many,CSAIGGGAGNEQFF
TRBV12-3/TRBV12-4,TRBJ2-2,many,CASSFGGGELFF
TRBV28,TRBJ2-3,-,CASSRLGTISTDTQYF
TRBV5-1,TRBJ2-7,few,CASSVQGSEQYF
TRBV7-9,TRBJ1-6,many,CASSSLTGWTYNSPLHF
TRBV5-6,TRBJ2-2,few,CASSFRGVGTGELFF
TRBV4-1,TRBJ2-2,-,CASSQFDGELFF
TRBV27,TRBJ1-6,-,CASKSWGSPLHF
TRBV7-9,TRBJ2-7,-,CASSLVAGLGYEQYF
TRBV7-6,TRBJ2-5,few,CASSLGWRQETQYF
TRBV20-1,TRBJ1-4,-,CSASSQTGEKLFF
TRBV7-2,TRBJ2-5,-,CASRVGLEEATQYF
TRBV5-1,TRBJ2-1,many,CASSTRLGNEQFF
TRBV5-1,TRBJ2-5,many,CASSLGSRLYGETQYF
TRBV7-9,TRBJ2-5,few,CASSPRSGQETQYF
TRBV10-3,TRBJ2-5,-,CAIRSSGRAGETQYF
TRBV29-1,TRBJ2-3,-,CSVPGGALGTDTQYF
TRBV25-1,TRBJ1-3,few,CASSENGNTIYF